This T cell receptor beta chain was captured by sequencing in a study of OX40 agonist ivuxolimab in advanced cancers. The CDR3 totals 16 residues. Per the germline V gene, CDR1 is SNHLY and CDR2 is FYNNEI. V lost 6 bases to trimming and J lost 3 bases; unmatched junction nucleotides: 11. Study-wide findings and caveats: At doses 0.1 to 3.0 mg/kg, CD4+ and CD8+ clones expanded. Partial responders dosed at 0.1-3.0 mg/kg displayed clonal expansion ranking among the lowest. CD8+ T cells were the subset that, on average, had more expanded clones than CD4+. Also showing low normalized T-cell clonal expansion were some of the nonresponders.

As regards this clone: Its target is not known.

TCRdb's copy holds only in-frame clones and misses some; the assay was immunoSEQ multiplex PCR. Altogether roughly 59,000 clones are present, 88% being singletons, with the ten largest covering roughly 5%. The TCR comes from an adult with an advanced solid tumor such as melanoma, head and neck, liver or kidney cancer. The sample here was CD4+ or CD8+ T cells sorted from blood, taken in a trial of the OX40 agonist ivuxolimab. V and J are TRBV2 and TRBJ1-3; 7 positions match TRBD1. This CDR3 reads CASSITGEKVGNTIYF. The CDR3 DNA reads TGTGCCAGCAGCATTACAGGGGAAAAAGTTGGAAACACCATATATTTT.